These 3 T cell receptor beta chains were all obtained from the same sample, sequenced in a study of shared clonotypes between healthy human individuals (dated by TCRdb to the early 2020s). The library was generated by the immunoSEQ multiplex PCR assay. TCRdb mirrors the immuneACCESS table, restricted to in-frame sequences. Some clones are absent from its copies; in checked studies, under half trace to an unresolved V gene, and the reason for the others is unknown. The sample table contains hundreds of thousands of clones; only one count was recorded for approximately 79% of them. Clones ranked in the top ten supply approximately 1.7% of the sample. Sequencing was done on a sample of memory CD4+ T cells sorted from blood. This sample's cell subset or site label indicates: CD45RA-negative fraction. The source of these receptors is a young woman in good health.

This clone has more than one count but fewer than ten. V and J are TRBV5-1 and TRBJ2-2; 13 bases are a match to TRBD2. Germline V gene lookup returns CDR1 SGHRS and CDR2 YFSETQ. The J segment lost 5 bases and the V segment lost 7 bases, leaving 5 bases of the junction unmatched. CDR3 length: 15 amino acids. CDR3 bases: TGCGCCAGCGGCATACTAGCGGGAGGGACCGGGGAGCTGTTTTTT. As protein: CASGILAGGTGELFF.

This clone was counted once. Other DNA sequences within the sample encode an identical CDR3. The V call is TRBV5-1, the J call TRBJ2-3, with TRBD2 identical over 13 bases. V lost 4 bases to trimming and J lost 5 bases; unmatched junction nucleotides: 7. The CDR3 consists of 16 residues. CDR1 SGHRS and CDR2 YFSETQ come from the germline V gene. CDR3 DNA: TGCGCCAGCAGCCCTGGACTAGCGGGAGAAGTAGATACGCAGTATTTT. The encoded protein is CASSPGLAGEVDTQYF.

This CDR3 reads CASSAVLWSDTEAFF. The DNA for the CDR3 is TGTGCCAGCAGTGCTGTGCTATGGTCGGACACTGAAGCTTTCTTT. This chain connects TRBV6-1 to TRBJ1-1; D call uncertain. This CDR3 region has 15 residues. CDR1 and CDR2 from the germline V gene are MNHNS and SASEGT. V gave up 4 bases and J gave up 3 bases, with 15 bases separating them.